Reported below is one T cell receptor beta chain. Its specificity is unknown. Amplification used 60 Vbeta primers and 13 Jbeta primers. The protocol was immunoSEQ multiplex PCR, while the TCRdb copy is restricted to in-frame clones and leaves out a portion. The sample yields some 90,000 clones, approximately 78% seen once. Per the germline V gene, CDR1 is SNHLY and CDR2 is FYNNEI. This CDR3 is built from 17 residues. Trimming cost V 6 bases and J 2 bases; bases outside gene matches: 14. This sample was taken from a study of cytomegalovirus exposure and HLA in healthy donors. General observations from the study: Earlier findings revealed that most TCR beta V segments proved productive either about 90% or about 30% of the time. The study labeled 164 TCR beta chains cytomegalovirus-associated. In vitro confirmation showed a few CMV-associated chains to be CMV antigen specific.

The gene calls are TRBV2 and TRBJ2-3, with 7 bases identical to TRBD2. The sequencing input was PBMCs. The sequence derives from a man aged 35-49 years in good health and CMV-seronegative. CDR3 amino acids: CASSWTRSVWDTDTQYF. DNA for the CDR3: TGTGCCAGCAGCTGGACTAGATCTGTCTGGGACACAGATACGCAGTATTTT.